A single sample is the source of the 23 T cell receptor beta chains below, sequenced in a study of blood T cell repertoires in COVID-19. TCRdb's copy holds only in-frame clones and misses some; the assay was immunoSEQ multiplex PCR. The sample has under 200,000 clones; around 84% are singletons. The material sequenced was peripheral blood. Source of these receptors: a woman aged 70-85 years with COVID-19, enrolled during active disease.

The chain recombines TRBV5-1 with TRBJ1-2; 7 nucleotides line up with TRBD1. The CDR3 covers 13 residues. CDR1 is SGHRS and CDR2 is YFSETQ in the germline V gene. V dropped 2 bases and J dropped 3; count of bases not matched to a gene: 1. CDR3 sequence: CASSFTGDYGYTF. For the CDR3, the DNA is TGCGCCAGCAGCTTCACAGGGGACTATGGCTACACCTTC.

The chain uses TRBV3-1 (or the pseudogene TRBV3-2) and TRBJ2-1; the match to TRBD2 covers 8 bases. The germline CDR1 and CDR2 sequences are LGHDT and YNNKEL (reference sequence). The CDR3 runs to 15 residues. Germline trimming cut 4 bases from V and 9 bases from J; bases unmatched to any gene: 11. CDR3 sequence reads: CASSPSGLARSEQFF. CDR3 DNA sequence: TGTGCCAGCAGCCCCTCCGGACTAGCCCGTAGTGAGCAGTTCTTC.

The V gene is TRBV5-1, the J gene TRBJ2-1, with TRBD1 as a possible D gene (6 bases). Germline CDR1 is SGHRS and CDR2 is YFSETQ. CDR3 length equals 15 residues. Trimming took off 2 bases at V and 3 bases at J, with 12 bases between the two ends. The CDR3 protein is CASSFRQGIYNEQFF. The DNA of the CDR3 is TGCGCCAGCAGCTTCCGCCAGGGGATCTACAATGAGCAGTTCTTC.

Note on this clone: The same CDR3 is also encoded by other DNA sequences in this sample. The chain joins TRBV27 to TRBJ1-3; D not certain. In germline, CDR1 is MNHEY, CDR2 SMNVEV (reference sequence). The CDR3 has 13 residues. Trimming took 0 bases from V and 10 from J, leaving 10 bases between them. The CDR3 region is CASSLSASNTIYF. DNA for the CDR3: TGTGCCAGCAGTTTATCAGCGTCGAATACCATATATTTT.

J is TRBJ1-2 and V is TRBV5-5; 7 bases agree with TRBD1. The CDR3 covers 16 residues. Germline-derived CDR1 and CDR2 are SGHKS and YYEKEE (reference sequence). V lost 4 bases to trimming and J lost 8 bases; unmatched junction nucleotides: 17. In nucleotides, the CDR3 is TGTGCCAGCAGCCCGCTACCCACGACAGGGTCGGGAGGCTACACCTTC. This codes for CASSPLPTTGSGGYTF.

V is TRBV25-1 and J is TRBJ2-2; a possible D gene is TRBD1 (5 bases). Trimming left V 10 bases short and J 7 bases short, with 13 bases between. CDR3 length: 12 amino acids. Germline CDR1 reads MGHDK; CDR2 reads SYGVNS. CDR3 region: CATRQGIGELFF. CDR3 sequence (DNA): TGTGCCACGAGGCAGGGAATCGGGGAGCTGTTTTTT.

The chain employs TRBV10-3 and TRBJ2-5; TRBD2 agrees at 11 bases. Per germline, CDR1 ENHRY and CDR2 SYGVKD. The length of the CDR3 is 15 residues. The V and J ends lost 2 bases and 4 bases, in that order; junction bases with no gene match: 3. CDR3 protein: CAISEPGTSGETQYF. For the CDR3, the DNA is TGTGCCATCAGTGAGCCTGGGACTAGCGGAGAGACCCAGTACTTC.

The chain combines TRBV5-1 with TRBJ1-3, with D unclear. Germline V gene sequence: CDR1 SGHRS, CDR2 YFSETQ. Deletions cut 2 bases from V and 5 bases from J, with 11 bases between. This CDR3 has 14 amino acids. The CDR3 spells CASSLGSPRNTIYF. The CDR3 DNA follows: TGCGCCAGCAGCTTAGGGAGCCCCCGAAACACCATATATTTT. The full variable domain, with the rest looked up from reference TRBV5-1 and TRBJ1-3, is KAGVTQTPRYLIKTRGQQVTLSCSPISGHRSVSWYQQTPGQGLQFLFEYFSETQRNKGNFPGRFSGRQFSNSRSEMNVSTLELGDSALYLCASSLGSPRNTIYFGEGSWLTVV.

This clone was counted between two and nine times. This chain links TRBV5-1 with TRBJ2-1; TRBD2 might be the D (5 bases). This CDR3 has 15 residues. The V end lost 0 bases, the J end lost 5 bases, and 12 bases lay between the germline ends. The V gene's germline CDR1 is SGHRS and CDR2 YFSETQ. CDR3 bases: TGCGCCAGCAGCTTGGTCGGGGAGTACCACAATGAGCAGTTCTTC. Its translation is CASSLVGEYHNEQFF.

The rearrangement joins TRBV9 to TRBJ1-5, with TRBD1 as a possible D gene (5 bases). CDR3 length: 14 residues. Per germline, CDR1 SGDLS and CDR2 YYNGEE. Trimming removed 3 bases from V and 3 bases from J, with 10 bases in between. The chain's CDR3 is CASSGGGFNQPQHF. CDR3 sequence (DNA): TGTGCCAGCAGCGGGGGGGGATTCAATCAGCCCCAGCATTTT.

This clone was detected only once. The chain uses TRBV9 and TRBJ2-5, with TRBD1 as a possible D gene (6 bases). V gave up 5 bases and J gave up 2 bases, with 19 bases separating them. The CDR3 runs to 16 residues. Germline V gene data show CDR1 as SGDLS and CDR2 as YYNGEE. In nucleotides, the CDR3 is TGTGCCAGCAGTGGGGGCAGGAGGTACTTTCAAGAGACCCAGTACTTC. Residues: CASSGGRRYFQETQYF.

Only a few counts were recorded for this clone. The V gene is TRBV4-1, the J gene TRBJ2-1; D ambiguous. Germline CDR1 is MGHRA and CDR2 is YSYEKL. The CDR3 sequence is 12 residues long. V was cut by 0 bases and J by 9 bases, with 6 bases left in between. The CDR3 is CASSQDSGEQFF. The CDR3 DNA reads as TGCGCCAGCAGCCAAGATTCGGGTGAGCAGTTCTTC.

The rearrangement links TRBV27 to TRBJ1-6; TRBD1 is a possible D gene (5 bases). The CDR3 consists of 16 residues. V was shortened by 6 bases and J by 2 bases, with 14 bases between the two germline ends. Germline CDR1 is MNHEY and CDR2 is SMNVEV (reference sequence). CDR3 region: CASRPLQETYNSPLHF. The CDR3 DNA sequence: TGTGCCAGCAGGCCCTTACAGGAAACCTATAATTCACCCCTCCACTTT.

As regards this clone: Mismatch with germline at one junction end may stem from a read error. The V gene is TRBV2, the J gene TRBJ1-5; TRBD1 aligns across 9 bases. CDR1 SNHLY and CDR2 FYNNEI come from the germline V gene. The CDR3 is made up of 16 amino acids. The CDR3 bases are TGTGCCAGCAGAGGAACCGGGACAGGGAGCACTCAGCCCCAGCATTTT. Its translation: CASRGTGTGSTQPQHF.

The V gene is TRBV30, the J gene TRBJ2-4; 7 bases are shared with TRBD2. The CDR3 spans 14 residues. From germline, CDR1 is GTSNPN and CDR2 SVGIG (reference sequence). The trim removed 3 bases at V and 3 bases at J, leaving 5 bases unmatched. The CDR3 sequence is CAWSEGLVKNIQYF. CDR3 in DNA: TGTGCCTGGAGCGAAGGACTAGTCAAAAACATTCAGTACTTC.

CDR3 DNA sequence: TGCGCCAGCAGCCAAGGAGAGGGTAGAGGAAACACCATATATTTT. Its protein product is CASSQGEGRGNTIYF. This chain joins TRBV4-1 and TRBJ1-3, with D hard to call. Trimming removed 1 base from V and 4 bases from J, with 11 bases in between. CDR3 length: 15 residues. Germline lookup yields CDR1 MGHRA and CDR2 YSYEKL.

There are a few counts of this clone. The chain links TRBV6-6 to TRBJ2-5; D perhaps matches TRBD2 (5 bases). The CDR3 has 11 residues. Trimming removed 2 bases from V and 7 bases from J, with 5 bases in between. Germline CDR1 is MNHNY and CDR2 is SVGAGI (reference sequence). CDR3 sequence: CASSYAGTQYF. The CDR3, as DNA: TGTGCCAGCAGTTACGCGGGGACCCAGTACTTC.

Here the CDR3 DNA reads TGTGCCAGTAGTTCGTACCGGGACACCCTGGGAGATACGCAGTATTTT. This encodes CASSSYRDTLGDTQYF. The rearrangement uses TRBV19 and TRBJ2-3; a possible D gene is TRBD1 (6 bases). The ends were cut back, 5 bases at V and 5 bases at J, with 20 bases in the middle. The CDR3 is 16 residues long. Germline values: CDR1 LNHDA, CDR2 SQIVND (reference sequence).

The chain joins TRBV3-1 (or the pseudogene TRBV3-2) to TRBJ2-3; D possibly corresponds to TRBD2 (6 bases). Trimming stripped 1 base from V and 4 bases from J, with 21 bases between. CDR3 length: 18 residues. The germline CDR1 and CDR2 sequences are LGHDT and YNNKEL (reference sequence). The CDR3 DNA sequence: TGTGCCAGCAGCCAAGTGTTTAAGTGGGACTCTGACGCAGATACGCAGTATTTT. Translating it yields CASSQVFKWDSDADTQYF.

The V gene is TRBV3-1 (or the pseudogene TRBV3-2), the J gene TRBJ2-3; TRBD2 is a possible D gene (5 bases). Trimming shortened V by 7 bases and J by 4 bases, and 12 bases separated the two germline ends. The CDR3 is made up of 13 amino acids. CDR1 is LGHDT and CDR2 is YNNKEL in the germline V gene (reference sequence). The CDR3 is CASMTIGSDTQYF. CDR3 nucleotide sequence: TGTGCCAGCATGACTATAGGGTCAGATACGCAGTATTTT.

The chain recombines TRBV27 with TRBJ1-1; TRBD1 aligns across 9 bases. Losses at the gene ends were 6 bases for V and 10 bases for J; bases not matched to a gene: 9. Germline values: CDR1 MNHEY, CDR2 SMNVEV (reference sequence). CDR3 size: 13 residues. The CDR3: CASRTGGVRRAFF. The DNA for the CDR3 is TGTGCCAGCAGGACAGGGGGTGTTAGGCGAGCTTTCTTT.

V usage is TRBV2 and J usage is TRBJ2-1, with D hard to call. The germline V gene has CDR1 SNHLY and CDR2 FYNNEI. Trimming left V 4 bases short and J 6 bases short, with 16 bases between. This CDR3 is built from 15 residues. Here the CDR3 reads CASSVLDPSVNEQFF. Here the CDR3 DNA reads TGTGCCAGCAGTGTACTCGATCCTTCCGTCAATGAGCAGTTCTTC. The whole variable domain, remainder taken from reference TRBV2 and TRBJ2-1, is EPEVTQTPSHQVTQMGQEVILRCVPISNHLYFYWYRQILGQKVEFLVSFYNNEISEKSEIFDDQFSVERPDGSNFTLKIRSTKLEDSAMYFCASSVLDPSVNEQFFGPGTRLTVL.

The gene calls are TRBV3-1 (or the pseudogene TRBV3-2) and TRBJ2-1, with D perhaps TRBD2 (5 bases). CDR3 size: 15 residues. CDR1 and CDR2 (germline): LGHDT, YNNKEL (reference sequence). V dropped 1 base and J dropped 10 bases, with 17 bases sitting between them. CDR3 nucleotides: TGTGCCAGCAGCCAAGCCTGGACTCCTATGGGGGAGCAGTTCTTC. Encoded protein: CASSQAWTPMGEQFF.